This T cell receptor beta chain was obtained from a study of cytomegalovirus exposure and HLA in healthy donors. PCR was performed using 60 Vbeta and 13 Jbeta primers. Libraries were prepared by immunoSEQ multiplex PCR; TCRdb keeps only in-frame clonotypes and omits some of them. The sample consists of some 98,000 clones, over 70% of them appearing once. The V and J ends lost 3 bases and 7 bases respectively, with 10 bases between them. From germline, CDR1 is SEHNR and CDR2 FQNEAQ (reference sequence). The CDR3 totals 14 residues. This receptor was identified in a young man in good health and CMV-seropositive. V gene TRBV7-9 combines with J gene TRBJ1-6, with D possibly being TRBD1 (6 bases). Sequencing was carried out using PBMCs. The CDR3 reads CASSFGDTNSPLHF. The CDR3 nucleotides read TGTGCCAGCAGCTTTGGGGACACGAATTCACCCCTCCACTTT. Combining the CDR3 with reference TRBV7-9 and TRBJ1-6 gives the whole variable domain DTGVSQNPRHKITKRGQNVTFRCDPISEHNRLYWYRQTLGQGPEFLTYFQNEAQLEKSRLLSDRFSAERPKGSFSTLEIQRTEQGDSAMYLCASSFGDTNSPLHFGNGTRLTVT.